These 32 T cell receptor beta chains came from one sample sequenced in a study of blood T cells in healthy people across ages. Using a J-beta primer mix together with a sample-barcoded 5' primer, a second PCR was run for roughly 7 to 12 cycles. TCRdb re-analysed the 5' RACE reads in MiXCR, keeping a single row per CDR3 protein. The table has about 760,000 distinct CDR3 sequences, roughly 25% seen once. These data are also associated with another study on T cells of mothers and their children.

Sequenced input: blood. These receptors all come from a boy younger than 18 in good health.

The chain couples TRBV6-2 or TRBV6-3 to TRBJ1-2; D is unclear. CDR3 size: 13 residues. V was pared by 4 bases and J by 7 bases, with 13 bases between. The germline gives CDR1 MNHEY, CDR2 SVGEGT. The CDR3 region is CASSFPISPGYTF. CDR3 sequence (DNA): TGTGCCAGCAGTTTCCCGATCTCTCCTGGCTACACCTTC.

The J gene is TRBJ2-5, the V gene TRBV29-1; D is possibly TRBD2 (6 bases). Looked up from germline, CDR1 is SQVTM and CDR2 is ANQGSEA. This CDR3 contains 12 residues. With 7 bases removed from V and 6 bases from J, the gap between germline ends came to 15 bases. CDR3 sequence: CSADFGGKTQYF. The CDR3, as DNA: TGCAGCGCCGACTTTGGGGGGAAGACCCAGTACTTC. The variable domain in full, with the rest retrieved from reference TRBV29-1 and TRBJ2-5, is SAVISQKPSRDICQRGTSLTIQCQVDSQVTMMFWYRQQPGQSLTLIATANQGSEATYESGFVIDKFPISRPNLTFSTLTVSNMSPEDSSIYLCSADFGGKTQYFGPGTRLLVL.

The chain recombines TRBV5-1 with TRBJ1-6; D might be TRBD1 (5 bases). Germline V gene sequence: CDR1 SGHRS, CDR2 YFSETQ. Trimming took 0 bases from V and 8 from J, leaving 15 bases between them. The CDR3 extends over 16 amino acids. The CDR3 DNA follows: TGCGCCAGCAGCTTGGTTTTCGGCAGGGTGGATTCACCCCTCCACTTT. This gives the protein CASSLVFGRVDSPLHF.

This clonotype came up a few times. The J gene is TRBJ2-7, the V gene TRBV29-1; the match to TRBD2 covers 12 bases. The CDR3 sequence is 15 residues long. Trimming at V came to 1 base and at J to 6 bases, leaving 7 bases not matched to a gene. The V gene's germline CDR1 is SQVTM and CDR2 ANQGSEA. The CDR3: CSVEGLAGGRREQYF. In nucleotides, the CDR3 is TGCAGCGTTGAAGGGCTAGCGGGAGGGAGACGCGAGCAGTACTTC.

This clonotype was seen a few times. An end of the junction does not agree with germline; a read error may underlie this. V gene TRBV7-7 combines with J gene TRBJ2-3; D remains ambiguous. Germline V gene sequence: CDR1 SSHAT, CDR2 FNYEAQ (reference sequence). CDR3 length: 14 residues. The CDR3 protein is CASSPSPGTDTQYF. CDR3 bases: TGTGCTAGCAGCCCCAGCCCGGGCACAGATACGCAGTATTTT.

This chain uses TRBV2 with TRBJ2-1, with 7 bases aligning to TRBD2. Judging by the DNA end, TRBJ2-5 fits better; the J call may be wrong. The CDR3 sequence is 13 residues long. Per germline, CDR1 SNHLY and CDR2 FYNNEI. In DNA, the CDR3 is TGTGCCAGCAGCAAGTGGGGGGGAGAGACCCAGTACTTC. Its protein is CASSKWGGETQYF.

With respect to this clonotype: A junction end diverges from the germline sequence, so it may reflect a read error. The chain combines TRBV5-1 with TRBJ1-4; D is unresolved. The length of the CDR3 is 14 residues. The V gene's germline CDR1 is SGHRS and CDR2 YFSETQ. CDR3 sequence: CASSLDRENEKLSF. For the CDR3, the DNA is TGCGCCAGCAGCTTGGACAGAGAAAATGAAAAACTGTCTTTT.

V usage is TRBV5-1 and J usage is TRBJ2-7; 7 positions agree with TRBD1. Germline CDR1 and CDR2: SGHRS and YFSETQ. CDR3 length: 15 residues. V gave up 0 bases and J gave up 3 bases; unmatched junction bases: 6. CDR3 sequence: CASSLETGTNYEQYF. For the CDR3, the DNA is TGCGCCAGCAGCTTGGAGACAGGGACCAACTACGAGCAGTACTTC. Together with reference TRBV5-1 and TRBJ2-7, the CDR3 gives the full variable domain: KAGVTQTPRYLIKTRGQQVTLSCSPISGHRSVSWYQQTPGQGLQFLFEYFSETQRNKGNFPGRFSGRQFSNSRSEMNVSTLELGDSALYLCASSLETGTNYEQYFGPGTRLTVT.

V is TRBV28 and J is TRBJ2-2, with D perhaps TRBD1 or TRBD2 (5 bases each). Between the trimmed V and J ends, which lost 3 bases and 4 bases, there was a span of 15 bases. This CDR3 has 16 amino acids. The germline gives CDR1 MDHEN, CDR2 SYDVKM. The CDR3 reads CASSLGKWGSTGELFF. CDR3 nucleotides: TGTGCCAGCAGTTTGGGGAAATGGGGGAGCACCGGGGAGCTGTTTTTT.

This sequence joins TRBV5-5 and TRBJ2-7; possible D gene TRBD1, 6 bases. The CDR3 covers 16 residues. The ends were cut back, 4 bases at V and 4 bases at J, with 21 bases in the middle. The V gene's germline CDR1 is SGHKS and CDR2 YYEKEE (reference sequence). The CDR3 loop reads CASSLGDRNAEYEQYF. CDR3 coding DNA: TGTGCCAGCAGCCTTGGAGACAGGAATGCCGAGTACGAGCAGTACTTC.

Of note for this clonotype: This CDR3 is missing its conserved last phenylalanine or tryptophan, likely due to a read error. J is TRBJ2-7 and V is TRBV2; 8 bases align to TRBD2. The CDR3 loop spans 17 amino acids. Germline CDR1 reads SNHLY; CDR2 reads FYNNEI. V gave up 1 base and J gave up 2 bases; unmatched junction bases: 10. CDR3 loop: CASSEEILAGNTYEQYL. The CDR3 DNA sequence: TGTGCCAGCAGTGAAGAAATATTAGCGGGGAATACCTACGAGCAGTACCTC.

The V and J genes are TRBV5-1 and TRBJ2-1, with D tentatively TRBD1 or TRBD2 (5 bases each). The J call may be incorrect, as the DNA end agrees better with TRBJ2-5. The CDR3 runs to 13 residues. CDR1 SGHRS and CDR2 YFSETQ come from the germline V gene. The CDR3 DNA reads TGCGCCAGCAGCCCGGGACGAGTTGAGACCCAGTACTTC. It is translated as CASSPGRVETQYF.

The V and J genes are TRBV20-1 and TRBJ2-5; 7 nucleotides agree with TRBD2. The last part of the DNA fits TRBJ2-1 better; the J call may be wrong. Germline V gene sequence: CDR1 DFQATT, CDR2 SNEGSKA (reference sequence). CDR3 length equals 16 residues. The CDR3, as DNA: TGCAGTGCTAGAGATCATAGCGGGTGTAAGGAGAGTGAGCAGTTCTTC. It encodes CSARDHSGCKESEQFF.

This sequence joins TRBV11-2 and TRBJ2-1; 8 bases match TRBD2. The junction had 11 bases not matched to a gene; V was cut back by 2 bases and J by 5 bases. This CDR3 has 17 amino acids. CDR1 SGHAT and CDR2 FQNNGV come from the germline V gene. In DNA form, the CDR3 reads TGTGCCAGCAGCTTACGACGGTCCAGCGGGGGAAACAATGAGCAGTTCTTC. Translating gives CASSLRRSSGGNNEQFF.

This clonotype occurred a few times. V is TRBV12-3 or TRBV12-4 and J is TRBJ2-4; D possibly matches TRBD1 or TRBD2 (5 bases each). The length of the CDR3 is 13 residues. V dropped 8 bases and J dropped 9 bases, with 17 bases sitting between them. The CDR3 loop reads CASLGTGPGIQYF. CDR3 DNA: TGTGCCAGCTTAGGGACGGGCCCTGGCATTCAGTACTTC.

This chain links TRBV12-3 or TRBV12-4 with TRBJ2-5; 7 bases fit TRBD2. The CDR3 is 12 amino acids. The CDR3 spells CVRREGRETQYF. CDR3 sequence (DNA): TGTGTTAGGAGGGAGGGTCGAGAGACCCAGTACTTC.

This clonotype was seen more than once but under ten times. The chain uses TRBV29-1 and TRBJ2-5; D unclear. The V gene's germline CDR1 is SQVTM and CDR2 ANQGSEA. There are 12 residues in the CDR3. V dropped 3 bases and J dropped 5 bases, with 10 bases sitting between them. Here the CDR3 DNA reads TGCAGCGTTGAGGTAGCTGATGAGACCCAGTACTTC. Its protein is CSVEVADETQYF.

The chain is built from TRBV28 and TRBJ2-5; perhaps D is TRBD1 or TRBD2 (6 bases each). Trimming took 3 bases from V and 5 from J, leaving 16 bases between them. The germline gives CDR1 MDHEN, CDR2 SYDVKM. This CDR3 region has 15 residues. The DNA for the CDR3 is TGTGCCAGCAGTTTCCAACAGGGAGGAGGGGAGACCCAGTACTTC. Translating gives CASSFQQGGGETQYF. The variable domain in full, completed from reference TRBV28 and TRBJ2-5, reads DVKVTQSSRYLVKRTGEKVFLECVQDMDHENMFWYRQDPGLGLRLIYFSYDVKMKEKGDIPEGYSVSREKKERFSLILESASTNQTSMYLCASSFQQGGGETQYFGPGTRLLVL.

This clonotype was detected only a few times. The chain links TRBV7-6 to TRBJ2-7, with 10 bases aligning to TRBD2. In germline, CDR1 is SGHVS, CDR2 FNYEAQ. J was trimmed by 2 bases and V by 8 bases; bases with no gene match: 6. The CDR3 runs to 14 residues. The CDR3 DNA reads TGTGCCAGCGCAACTAGCGGGACAACCTACGAGCAGTACTTC. It yields the protein CASATSGTTYEQYF.

This sequence joins TRBV7-9 and TRBJ2-5; unclear D gene. Trimming cost V 5 bases and J 4 bases, with 11 bases left between them. Germline loops: CDR1 SEHNR, CDR2 FQNEAQ (reference sequence). The CDR3 runs 13 residues. CDR3 coding DNA: TGTGCCAGCAGCGCTCCCTTGATAGAGACCCAGTACTTC. Translated, it gives CASSAPLIETQYF.

The rearrangement joins TRBV14 to TRBJ1-6; D remains ambiguous. The CDR3 is made up of 12 amino acids. The V and J ends lost 2 bases and 11 bases respectively, with 7 bases between them. Germline CDR1 SGHDN, CDR2 FVKESK. The DNA of the CDR3 is TGTGCCAGCAGCCAACCTTGGGCACCCCTCCACTTT. Its protein is CASSQPWAPLHF.

The V gene is TRBV5-6, the J gene TRBJ1-5; D not certain. Trimming took off 2 bases at V and 2 bases at J, with 5 bases between the two ends. Germline V gene sequence: CDR1 SGHDT, CDR2 YYEEEE. The CDR3 has 13 residues. This CDR3 is CASSFFGNQPQHF. Here the CDR3 DNA reads TGTGCCAGCAGCTTTTTCGGCAATCAGCCCCAGCATTTT. Based on the CDR3 plus reference TRBV5-6 and TRBJ1-5, the full variable domain is DAGVTQSPTHLIKTRGQQVTLRCSPKSGHDTVSWYQQALGQGPQFIFQYYEEEERQRGNFPDRFSGHQFPNYSSELNVNALLLGDSALYLCASSFFGNQPQHFGDGTRLSIL.

This clonotype was counted a few times. The chain uses TRBV5-5 and TRBJ1-2; tentatively, D is TRBD1 (5 bases). This CDR3 region has 13 residues. Germline V lookup: CDR1 SGHKS, CDR2 YYEKEE (reference sequence). The germline V and J ends were trimmed by 7 bases and 0 bases, with 10 bases remaining between them. CDR3 bases: TGTGCCAGCTGCGACAGCTCTAACTATGGCTACACCTTC. Translation: CASCDSSNYGYTF.

In this sample, this clonotype turned up a few times. A read error may produce the germline difference seen at one junction end. The rearrangement links TRBV20-1 to TRBJ1-4, with D perhaps TRBD1 (6 bases). Germline V lookup: CDR1 DFQATT, CDR2 SNEGSKA (reference sequence). This CDR3 contains 15 residues. The CDR3 here is CSARALRGEEEKLAF. In DNA, the CDR3 is TGCAGTGCTAGAGCACTCAGGGGAGAGGAGGAAAAACTGGCTTTT.

This chain links TRBV2 with TRBJ2-2; D is perhaps TRBD1 (5 bases). Looked up from germline, CDR1 is SNHLY and CDR2 is FYNNEI. V was cut by 8 bases and J by 3 bases, with 10 bases left in between. This CDR3 comprises 13 residues. The CDR3 protein is CASGARDTGELFF. In DNA form, the CDR3 reads TGTGCCAGCGGTGCCAGGGACACCGGGGAGCTGTTTTTT.

CDR3 DNA sequence: TGCAGCACGACCCCGAGCTCCTACAATGAGCAGTTCTTC. Translating gives CSTTPSSYNEQFF. The chain links TRBV20-1 to TRBJ2-1; D is unresolved. Per the germline V gene, CDR1 is DFQATT and CDR2 is SNEGSKA (reference sequence). The length of the CDR3 is 13 residues.

J is TRBJ2-7 and V is TRBV29-1, with D unresolved. The V end was cut by 8 bases, the J end by 1 base, with 12 bases between. Germline V lookup: CDR1 SQVTM, CDR2 ANQGSEA. The CDR3 loop spans 12 amino acids. The CDR3 DNA reads as TGCAGCATTCGGGCCCCATCCTACGAGCAGTACTTC. It codes for CSIRAPSYEQYF.

J is TRBJ2-5 and V is TRBV29-1, with 14 positions matching TRBD2. The junction had 11 bases not matched to a gene; V was cut back by 6 bases and J by 5 bases. Germline loops: CDR1 SQVTM, CDR2 ANQGSEA. The CDR3 covers 16 residues. For the CDR3, the DNA is TGCAGCGTGGCAGGGACTAGCGGGAGAAGGTGGGAGACCCAGTACTTC. Encoded protein: CSVAGTSGRRWETQYF.

The rearrangement links TRBV27 to TRBJ2-3; 8 nucleotides align to TRBD2. V lost 6 bases, J lost 0 bases, and 8 bases stayed unmatched. The CDR3 spans 16 residues. Germline CDR1 and CDR2: MNHEY and SMNVEV (reference sequence). CDR3: CASRRGAGGSTDTQYF. In nucleotides, the CDR3 is TGTGCCAGCAGAAGAGGTGCGGGGGGTAGCACAGATACGCAGTATTTT.

This clonotype has a handful of counts. The V and J genes are TRBV29-1 and TRBJ1-1; D call uncertain. The germline V gene encodes CDR1 SQVTM and CDR2 ANQGSEA. V lost 7 bases, J lost 5 bases, and 17 bases lay in between. CDR3 length: 13 amino acids. The CDR3 coding sequence is TGCAGCGGGGAGGCAGTACGGGGAACTGAAGCTTTCTTT. This codes for CSGEAVRGTEAFF.

This clonotype was counted between two and nine times. The chain combines TRBV29-1 with TRBJ2-2, with D uncertain. Germline V lookup: CDR1 SQVTM, CDR2 ANQGSEA. Trimming stripped 2 bases from V and 0 bases from J, with 10 bases between. The CDR3 totals 15 residues. The CDR3 region has the DNA TGCAGCGTTGAATTGGGCCCCCCGAACACCGGGGAGCTGTTTTTT. Protein product: CSVELGPPNTGELFF.

This clonotype was counted a few times. The chain is built from TRBV20-1 and TRBJ2-3; D uncertain. Trimming pared 0 bases from V and 3 bases from J, leaving 19 bases between. The germline CDR1 and CDR2 sequences are DFQATT and SNEGSKA (reference sequence). CDR3 size: 17 residues. The CDR3 nucleotides read TGCAGTGCTAGAGATTCCCGCCGGCTTTTAATAACAGATACGCAGTATTTT. It codes for CSARDSRRLLITDTQYF.